The 12 T cell receptor beta chains presented below share a single source sample, sequenced in a study of technical replicates of blood from a handful of donors (dated by TCRdb to about 2017). The library was prepared using the immunoSEQ multiplex PCR assay. TCRdb carries this immuneACCESS record with in-frame sequences only. Its versions omit some clonotypes, under half of them owing to an unresolved V gene in the studies checked, with the rest unexplained. The sample yields about 57,000 clones; 93% were counted once. Of the sample, 4.2% is held by the ten largest clones. Specimen: PBMCs. Source of these receptors: a human donor in good health. Some clones in this sample may be carry-over from other donors' samples.

The chain carries TRBV6-6 and TRBJ1-1; possible D gene TRBD1, 5 bases. The CDR3 has 14 residues. Germline CDR1 reads MNHNY; CDR2 reads SVGAGI (reference sequence). V shed 6 bases and J shed 4 bases, with 15 bases lying between them. CDR3 nucleotides: TGTGCCAGCAGGCACATCAGGGAAGGCACTGAAGCTTTCTTT. Translating it yields CASRHIREGTEAFF.

V and J are TRBV9 and TRBJ2-7, with 8 bases matching TRBD2. The CDR3 extends over 16 amino acids. V dropped 2 bases and J dropped 4; count of bases not matched to a gene: 11. CDR1 is SGDLS and CDR2 is YYNGEE in the germline V gene. The CDR3 DNA reads as TGTGCCAGCAGCGTTGGAGCGGGGGACCATTTTTACGAGCAGTACTTC. Its protein product is CASSVGAGDHFYEQYF.

The V and J genes are TRBV11-2 and TRBJ2-7; 8 bases align to TRBD2. The CDR3 runs 14 residues. V gave up 5 bases and J gave up 9 bases; unmatched junction bases: 12. Germline V CDR1 and CDR2: SGHAT, FQNNGV. CDR3 nucleotides: TGTGCCAGCAGCCTACCACTAGCGGCCGGGGGGCAGTACTTC. Encoded protein: CASSLPLAAGGQYF. Variable domain in full (rest from reference TRBV11-2 and TRBJ2-7): EAGVAQSPRYKIIEKRQSVAFWCNPISGHATLYWYQQILGQGPKLLIQFQNNGVVDDSQLPKDRFSAERLKGVDSTLKIQPAKLEDSAVYLCASSLPLAAGGQYFGPGTRLTVT.

This chain connects TRBV25-1 to TRBJ1-1; 9 bases align to TRBD1. Trimming took 3 bases from V and 1 from J; bases not matched to a gene: 9. Germline assignment: CDR1 MGHDK and CDR2 SYGVNS. CDR3 size: 17 residues. CDR3 coding DNA: TGTGCCAGCAGTGAGAGTTTACAGGGGGCGTCGAACACTGAAGCTTTCTTT. Translating it yields CASSESLQGASNTEAFF.

The chain employs TRBV9 and TRBJ2-7; the match to TRBD1 covers 9 bases. CDR1 is SGDLS and CDR2 is YYNGEE in the germline V gene. CDR3 length equals 15 residues. Losses at the gene ends were 0 bases for V and 1 base for J; bases not matched to a gene: 2. CDR3 sequence reads: CASSVEGTGSYEQYF. CDR3 nucleotide sequence: TGTGCCAGCAGCGTAGAAGGGACAGGGTCCTACGAGCAGTACTTC.

CDR3 nucleotides: TGTGCCAGCAGACCCAGCGGGGGGAGCACAGATACGCAGTATTTT. This translates into CASRPSGGSTDTQYF. This sequence joins TRBV7-2 and TRBJ2-3; 9 nucleotides align to TRBD2. From germline, CDR1 is SGHTA and CDR2 FQGNSA. V trimming: 6 bases; J trimming: 0 bases; junction bases outside the gene matches: 4. CDR3 size: 15 residues.

This rearrangement joins TRBV5-4 to TRBJ2-7; 11 bases are a match to TRBD1. V shed 4 bases and J 3 bases; nucleotides not matched to a gene: 6. Germline V CDR1 and CDR2: SGHNT, YYREEE (reference sequence). This CDR3 contains 15 residues. The CDR3 DNA follows: TGTGCCAGCAGCACCCGGGACAGGGGGGTCTACGAGCAGTACTTC. Its protein is CASSTRDRGVYEQYF.

The chain couples TRBV5-6 to TRBJ2-1; TRBD2 matches at 9 bases. CDR1 and CDR2 from the germline V gene are SGHDT and YYEEEE. CDR3 length: 15 amino acids. V trimming: 2 bases; J trimming: 10 bases; junction bases outside the gene matches: 10. CDR3 protein: CASSLFSGSGKEQFF. Written as DNA, the CDR3 is TGTGCCAGCAGCTTATTTAGCGGGAGTGGGAAGGAGCAGTTCTTC.

The sample holds a few counts of this clone. The rearrangement joins TRBV19 to TRBJ1-2; 7 bases match TRBD1. The CDR3 covers 12 residues. The V gene end was trimmed by 4 bases and the J gene end by 4 bases; junction bases not matched to a gene: 0. Germline values: CDR1 LNHDA, CDR2 SQIVND (reference sequence). In nucleotides, the CDR3 is TGTGCCAGTAGTAACAGGGGCTATGGCTACACCTTC. Its translation is CASSNRGYGYTF.

The CDR3 DNA reads as TGTGCCAGCAGCCCGGACAGATACGAGCAGTACTTC. Translated, it gives CASSPDRYEQYF. The chain uses TRBV13 and TRBJ2-7; maybe TRBD1 (6 bases). The CDR3 loop spans 12 amino acids. The V end was cut by 5 bases, the J end by 4 bases, with 9 bases between. CDR1 and CDR2 from the germline V gene are PRHDT and FYEKMQ (reference sequence).

The rearrangement links TRBV9 to TRBJ1-2; no firm D call. The CDR3 consists of 13 residues. Between the trimmed V and J ends, which lost 1 base and 7 bases, there was a span of 11 bases. Germline lookup yields CDR1 SGDLS and CDR2 YYNGEE. Here the CDR3 DNA reads TGTGCCAGCAGCGTAACGCCGCTCGGTGGCTACACCTTC. Translating gives CASSVTPLGGYTF.

The chain carries TRBV5-1 and TRBJ1-4; D is possibly TRBD1 (5 bases). Germline CDR1 is SGHRS and CDR2 is YFSETQ. The CDR3 is 14 residues long. The V end was cut by 2 bases, the J end by 2 bases, with 7 bases between. The CDR3 reads CASSFGGTNEKLFF. As DNA, the CDR3 is TGCGCCAGCAGCTTTGGGGGGACTAATGAAAAACTGTTTTTT.